Listed here are 9 T cell receptor beta chains from one sample, sequenced in a study of shared clonotypes between healthy human individuals. The assay was immunoSEQ multiplex PCR, and TCRdb's table has in-frame clones only and misses some. Of approximately 1.1 million clones listed, about four fifths are singletons. Sample: memory CD4+ T cells from PBMCs. Documented subset: CD45RA-negative fraction. The receptor source for this set is a young man in good health. Some clones in this sample may be carry-over from other donors' samples.

The V call is TRBV6-5, the J call TRBJ1-2, with 7 bases identical to TRBD1. This CDR3 region has 14 residues. CDR1 is MNHEY, CDR2 SVGAGI, per germline. Unmatched junction bases numbered 13, after V lost 10 bases and J lost 5 bases. This CDR3 reads CATAALGTVYGYTF. The CDR3 region has the DNA TGTGCCACCGCCGCCCTTGGGACAGTTTATGGCTACACCTTC.

This rearrangement joins TRBV5-1 to TRBJ2-5; D is possibly TRBD1 (6 bases). The CDR3 loop spans 13 amino acids. V lost 0 bases and J 5 bases, leaving 8 bases between the germline ends. The germline gives CDR1 SGHRS, CDR2 YFSETQ. CDR3 in DNA: TGCGCCAGCAGCTTGGGACAGGTGGAGACCCAGTACTTC. Residues: CASSLGQVETQYF. Filled out from reference TRBV5-1 and TRBJ2-5, the complete variable domain reads KAGVTQTPRYLIKTRGQQVTLSCSPISGHRSVSWYQQTPGQGLQFLFEYFSETQRNKGNFPGRFSGRQFSNSRSEMNVSTLELGDSALYLCASSLGQVETQYFGPGTRLLVL.

This sequence joins TRBV30 and TRBJ2-2, with D unclear. Trimming removed 0 bases from V and 0 bases from J, with 5 bases in between. The germline V gene encodes CDR1 GTSNPN and CDR2 SVGIG (reference sequence). This CDR3 has 14 residues. CDR3 region: CAWSVGPNTGELFF. CDR3 DNA sequence: TGTGCCTGGAGTGTAGGTCCGAACACCGGGGAGCTGTTTTTT.

The CDR3 region is CASSPGTGGFTGELFF. Here the CDR3 DNA reads TGTGCCAGCAGTCCCGGGACAGGGGGTTTCACCGGGGAGCTGTTTTTT. The chain couples TRBV7-7 to TRBJ2-2; 11 bases are a match to TRBD1. This CDR3 comprises 16 residues. Germline CDR1 SSHAT, CDR2 FNYEAQ (reference sequence). The ends lost 6 bases at V and 4 bases at J; junction bases unmatched: 7.

This chain links TRBV5-8 with TRBJ2-1; D is unresolved. Germline assignment: CDR1 SGHTS and CDR2 YDEGEE. The V gene lost 2 bases and the J gene lost 7 bases, with 4 bases spanning the gap. This CDR3 is built from 11 residues. In DNA, the CDR3 is TGTGCCAGCAGCTTAACGAATGAGCAGTTCTTC. This encodes CASSLTNEQFF.

The J gene is TRBJ1-3, the V gene TRBV28; 8 positions agree with TRBD1. CDR3 length: 15 amino acids. Trimming removed 3 bases from V and 4 bases from J; junction bases left unmatched: 5. The germline gives CDR1 MDHEN, CDR2 SYDVKM. The CDR3 loop is CASSFAGGPGNTIYF. The CDR3 nucleotides read TGTGCCAGCAGTTTCGCAGGGGGCCCAGGAAACACCATATATTTT.

The J gene is TRBJ2-7, the V gene TRBV5-1; TRBD1 matches 8 bases. CDR3 length equals 14 residues. Germline V gene lookup returns CDR1 SGHRS and CDR2 YFSETQ. J was trimmed by 5 bases and V by 5 bases; bases with no gene match: 9. In DNA, the CDR3 is TGCGCCAGCAGGGCCGGACAGGGTGGCCACGAGCAGTACTTC. Its translation is CASRAGQGGHEQYF.

The chain employs TRBV29-1 and TRBJ2-1; 8 bases are shared with TRBD1. The CDR3 loop spans 15 amino acids. Trimming cost V 7 bases and J 12 bases; bases outside gene matches: 20. Germline loops: CDR1 SQVTM, CDR2 ANQGSEA. In DNA form, the CDR3 reads TGCAGCGCCCACGCGGGGCAGGGGGCGTCATATGGGCAGTTCTTC. As protein: CSAHAGQGASYGQFF.

A few counts support this clone. This chain connects TRBV28 to TRBJ1-3; D is ambiguous. The CDR3 covers 14 residues. Germline V gives CDR1 MDHEN, CDR2 SYDVKM. The ends were cut back, 3 bases at V and 8 bases at J, with 14 bases in the middle. CDR3 loop: CASSFVLGLDTIYF. Here the CDR3 DNA reads TGTGCCAGCAGTTTCGTCCTCGGCTTGGACACCATATATTTT.